This T cell receptor (beta chain) was captured by sequencing in a study of identical twins. This clonotype was counted many times. Its antigen is unidentified. The CDR3 has 13 amino acids. Germline loops: CDR1 MNHNS, CDR2 SASEGT. V was trimmed by 6 bases and J by 5 bases, leaving 13 bases between them. From the 5' RACE reads, TCRdb called clonotypes with MiXCR, one entry per CDR3 protein. The sample contains approximately 590,000 distinct CDR3 sequences, approximately 10% of which appear only once. Overall study findings and caveats: Modelling approaches yielded underestimates of out-of-frame TCR alpha sharing between monozygotic twins.

In addition, the sample was reused for a study of yellow fever vaccine responses in identical twins.

The chain joins TRBV6-1 to TRBJ1-2, with D uncertain. The TCR was taken from a young woman in good health. Specimen: PBMCs. The CDR3 spells CASRPGPQYGYTF. CDR3 coding DNA: TGTGCCAGCAGACCCGGGCCACAGTATGGCTACACCTTC.